This T cell receptor (beta chain) was documented in a study of T cell responses to AZD1222 COVID-19 vaccine. Looking at the study overall: Second-dose schedules of about 4 or about 12 weeks were combined. Study-level results: Repertoires were obtained only post-peak T cell response. Breadth and depth of Spike-specific TCRs rose after two AZD1222 doses.

There are 13 residues in the CDR3. Germline CDR1 reads SQVTM; CDR2 reads ANQGSEA. Trimming took 3 bases from V and 0 from J, leaving 8 bases between them. Sequenced by immunoSEQ multiplex PCR; TCRdb stores in-frame clones only, minus some. The table has some 120,000 clones, approximately 92% seen once. The count of this clone is one. The antigen remains unidentified. This TCR derives from an adult in good health. The starting material was peripheral blood, obtained on day 0 of AZD1222 vaccination. The gene calls are TRBV29-1 and TRBJ1-1; no definite D call. The CDR3 DNA sequence: TGCAGCGTTGAGAAAAGGGTGAACACTGAAGCTTTCTTT. This translates into CSVEKRVNTEAFF. Using reference TRBV29-1 and TRBJ1-1 for the parts outside the CDR3, the full variable domain is SAVISQKPSRDICQRGTSLTIQCQVDSQVTMMFWYRQQPGQSLTLIATANQGSEATYESGFVIDKFPISRPNLTFSTLTVSNMSPEDSSIYLCSVEKRVNTEAFFGQGTRLTVV.